What follows describes a single T cell receptor (beta chain). The antigen is undetermined. Primers included in the PCR were 60 Vbeta and 13 Jbeta primers. Data came from immunoSEQ multiplex PCR; TCRdb stores just in-frame clones and leaves some out. The table has some 90,000 clones, 75% to 85% seen once. The sample comes from a study of cytomegalovirus exposure and HLA in healthy donors. Germline V lookup: CDR1 MNHNS, CDR2 SASEGT. The CDR3 is made up of 12 amino acids. V lost 4 bases and J lost 8, with 11 bases in between. Overall study results and limits: There were some public TCRs occurring in many donors, but most TCR sequences were rare.

The chain has TRBV6-1 and TRBJ1-2; D is possibly TRBD1 (5 bases). The specimen sequenced was PBMCs. The receptor comes from a man aged 45-65 years in good health and CMV-seropositive. Here the CDR3 reads CASSAGTQGYTF. Here the CDR3 DNA reads TGTGCCAGCAGTGCTGGGACTCAGGGCTACACCTTC.